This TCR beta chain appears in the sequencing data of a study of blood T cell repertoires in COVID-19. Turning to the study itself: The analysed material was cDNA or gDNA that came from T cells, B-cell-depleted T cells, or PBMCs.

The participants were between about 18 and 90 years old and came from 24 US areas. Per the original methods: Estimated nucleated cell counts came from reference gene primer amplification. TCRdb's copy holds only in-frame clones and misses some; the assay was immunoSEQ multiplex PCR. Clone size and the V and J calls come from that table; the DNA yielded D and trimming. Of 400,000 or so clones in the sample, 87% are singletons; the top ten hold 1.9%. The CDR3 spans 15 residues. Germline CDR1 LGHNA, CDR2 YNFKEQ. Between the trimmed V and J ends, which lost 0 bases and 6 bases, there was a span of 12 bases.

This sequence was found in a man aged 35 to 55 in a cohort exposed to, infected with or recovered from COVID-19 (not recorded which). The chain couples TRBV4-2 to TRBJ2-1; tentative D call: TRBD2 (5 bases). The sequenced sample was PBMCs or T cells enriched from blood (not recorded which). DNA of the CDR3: TGTGCCAGCAGCCAAGATTTCGGTGAGGGCAATGAGCAGTTCTTC. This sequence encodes CASSQDFGEGNEQFF.